This paragraph reports one TCR beta chain. Its antigen is not identified. These data come from a study of T cells in Graves' hyperthyroidism and ophthalmopathy. Turning to the study itself: The blood sample was taken at first diagnosis, before treatment began.

Study-wide results and limits: Onset of ophthalmopathy came a median roughly 6.4 months after the model predicted it. Researchers report that a 13 V-J model separated ophthalmopathy from stable hyperthyroidism. Appearing also in blood were most of the thyroid clonotypes expanded above 0.001.

Regions amplified from RNA transcripts were the TCR beta CDR3 regions. In the first-round RT-PCR of the TCR CDR3, the HTBI primer set was used. TCRdb re-called the multiplex PCR reads through MiXCR, storing one row per CDR3 protein. The data contain 300,000 to 450,000 distinct CDR3 sequences, about 14% of them seen just once; the ten biggest clones take up about 18%. Germline CDR1 reads MNHNY; CDR2 reads SVGAGI (reference sequence). The ends were cut back, 0 bases at V and 1 base at J, with 9 bases in the middle. The CDR3 runs 16 residues. V usage is TRBV6-6 and J usage is TRBJ2-2; D is undetermined. The source of this sequence is a woman in her twenties or thirties with Graves' ophthalmopathy. The material sequenced was blood. The CDR3 is CASSYSPAENTGELFF. CDR3 bases: TGTGCCAGCAGTTACTCGCCTGCGGAGAACACCGGGGAGCTGTTTTTT.